Below, 10 T cell receptor beta chains from the same sample are listed, as sequenced in a study of cytomegalovirus exposure and HLA in healthy donors (dated by TCRdb to the late 2010s). The library was prepared using the immunoSEQ multiplex PCR assay. For the multiplex PCR, a mixture combining 60 forward primers for TCR Vbeta segments and 13 reverse primers for TCR Jbeta segments was used. TCRdb holds this immuneACCESS table with in-frame rearrangements only. Some clones are missing; in checked studies, unresolved V genes explain under half, and the rest has no known cause. Within this sample are some 50,000 clones, with about 70% of them counted one time only. The top ten constitute 20% to 25% of the sample. The sequenced material came from PBMCs. These receptors originate from a woman between 50 and 59 years old in good health and CMV-seropositive.

The chain links TRBV6-4 to TRBJ1-2, with TRBD1 matching 7 bases. Trimming took 5 bases from V and 4 from J; bases not matched to a gene: 10. CDR1 and CDR2 from the germline V gene are MRHNA and SNTAGT. The CDR3 runs 15 residues. This chain's CDR3 is CASSLGGQSFYGYTF. The CDR3 DNA is TGTGCCAGCAGTCTCGGGGGACAGTCTTTCTATGGCTACACCTTC.

This clone was counted once. J is TRBJ2-1 and V is TRBV9; possible D gene TRBD2, 5 bases. V dropped 3 bases and J dropped 0 bases, with 16 bases sitting between them. The CDR3 length is 17 residues. From germline, CDR1 is SGDLS and CDR2 YYNGEE. The CDR3 loop is CASSESIAGGSYNEQFF. CDR3 nucleotide sequence: TGTGCCAGCAGCGAGTCAATTGCAGGAGGCTCCTACAATGAGCAGTTCTTC.

This rearrangement joins TRBV2 to TRBJ2-5; perhaps TRBD2 as D (5 bases). This CDR3 comprises 13 residues. The germline CDR1 and CDR2 sequences are SNHLY and FYNNEI. Trimming took off 7 bases at V and 5 bases at J, with 14 bases between the two ends. The CDR3 region is CASNRLASETQYF. CDR3 bases: TGTGCCAGCAACCGTCTAGCTTCCGAGACCCAGTACTTC.

This clone showed up just a few times. The gene calls are TRBV10-3 and TRBJ1-1, with 10 bases lining up with TRBD1. CDR1 and CDR2 from the germline V gene are ENHRY and SYGVKD. The CDR3 consists of 15 residues. V shed 4 bases, J shed 5 bases, and the junction held 7 bases outside the gene matches. The CDR3 reads CAISGLDRGQTEAFF. The DNA of the CDR3 is TGTGCCATCAGTGGACTTGACAGGGGGCAGACTGAAGCTTTCTTT.

Only a few counts were recorded for this clone. The chain joins TRBV5-1 to TRBJ1-1, with a possible D match to TRBD1 (5 bases). The V and J ends lost 4 bases and 8 bases respectively, with 15 bases between them. CDR1 and CDR2 from the germline V gene are SGHRS and YFSETQ. The CDR3 runs to 13 residues. CDR3 sequence (DNA): TGCGCCAGCAGCGAGGAGAACTGGACAGAAGCTTTCTTT. This encodes CASSEENWTEAFF.

The rearrangement links TRBV11-1 to TRBJ2-3; 9 bases are shared with TRBD1. The CDR3 runs 17 residues. Germline trimming cut 0 bases from V and 5 bases from J; bases unmatched to any gene: 9. Germline V CDR1 and CDR2: SGHAT, FQDESV (reference sequence). The CDR3 DNA follows: TGTGCCAGCAGCTTAGCGGGGAAGGGACAGGGCCAAGATACGCAGTATTTT. This translates into CASSLAGKGQGQDTQYF.

The chain is built from TRBV18 and TRBJ1-3; possible D gene TRBD1, 6 bases. Germline V gene data show CDR1 as KGHSH and CDR2 as LQKENI. V lost 11 bases and J 0 bases, leaving 26 bases between the germline ends. This CDR3 is built from 18 residues. The CDR3: CAASREQGNLYSGNTIYF. The CDR3 DNA reads TGTGCCGCATCCAGGGAACAGGGCAATCTATACTCTGGAAACACCATATATTTT.

This clone has more than one count but fewer than ten. V usage is TRBV7-2 and J usage is TRBJ2-1; D not resolved. The CDR3 runs 19 residues. The V end lost 2 bases, the J end lost 0 bases, and 20 bases lay between the germline ends. Germline V lookup: CDR1 SGHTA, CDR2 FQGNSA. The CDR3 loop is CASSLSFPGSNSSYNEQFF. The CDR3 bases are TGTGCCAGCAGCTTATCGTTTCCAGGCTCCAATAGCTCCTACAATGAGCAGTTCTTC.

The chain joins TRBV7-6 to TRBJ1-5; 7 bases map to TRBD1. This CDR3 contains 13 residues. Germline assignment: CDR1 SGHVS and CDR2 FNYEAQ. With 2 bases clipped from V and 5 bases from J, the junction kept 0 bases outside the gene matches. The CDR3 region is CASSLTGDQPQHF. In DNA, the CDR3 is TGTGCCAGCAGCTTAACAGGGGATCAGCCCCAGCATTTT.

This sequence joins TRBV6-5 and TRBJ1-1; 7 bases line up with TRBD1. Germline trimming cut 6 bases from V and 3 bases from J; bases unmatched to any gene: 10. CDR1 and CDR2 from the germline V gene are MNHEY and SVGAGI. CDR3 size: 15 residues. The CDR3 bases are TGTGCCAGCAGCTCGCAGGGGGTCGTGGACACTGAAGCTTTCTTT. Its translation is CASSSQGVVDTEAFF.